This T cell receptor beta chain originates from a study of glioma-infiltrating T cells. TCR alpha and beta CDR3 regions were amplified from RNA using iRepertoire nested multiplex PCR. Each CDR3 protein gets one entry after TCRdb re-called the multiplex PCR reads with MiXCR. The sample includes over 80,000 distinct CDR3 sequences, 40% of them seen just once. At least ten counts were recorded for this clonotype. CDR3 length: 17 amino acids. J lost 5 bases, V lost 5 bases, and 12 bases had no gene match. In germline, CDR1 is MNHEY, CDR2 SMNVEV (reference sequence). Sequencing used glioma tissue, nonneoplastic brain tissue, or PBMCs (not recorded which). The chain recombines TRBV27 with TRBJ2-3, with 11 bases that match TRBD2. The TCR was taken from a human donor with low-grade glioma or glioblastoma, undergoing nonglioma brain surgery, or in good health (not recorded which). CDR3 sequence (DNA): TGTGCCAGCAGTACAACACTGAGACTAGCGGGGAAAGATACGCAGTATTTT. Its protein product is CASSTTLRLAGKDTQYF.